A selection of T cell receptor beta chains follows, all from one sample in a study of OX40 agonist ivuxolimab in advanced cancers. Using immunoSEQ multiplex PCR, the repertoire was profiled, and TCRdb retains in-frame clones only, with some absent. The data contain some 66,000 clones, around 86% of them singletons. Specimen: CD4+ or CD8+ T cells sorted from blood, collected in a trial of the OX40 agonist ivuxolimab. Receptor source: an adult with an advanced solid tumor such as melanoma, head and neck, liver or kidney cancer. CDR3s leave out the opening cysteine and the closing phenylalanine or tryptophan. Size tells how often a clone was seen (once, few, many) or the class of an expanded clone, and some rows leave it out.

CDR3 protein: ASSTDRFNQPQH; clone size: once; CDR3 length: 12; V gene: TRBV6-5; J gene: TRBJ1-5
CDR3 protein: ASSVALAGVGGTDTQY; clone size: -; CDR3 length: 16; V gene: TRBV9; J gene: TRBJ2-3
CDR3 protein: ASRGTGTDYGYT; clone size: -; CDR3 length: 12; V gene: TRBV27; J gene: TRBJ1-2
CDR3 protein: ASSKAGGFNEQF; clone size: -; CDR3 length: 12; V gene: TRBV7-2; J gene: TRBJ2-1
CDR3 protein: ASSPRYDGDTQY; clone size: few; CDR3 length: 12; V gene: TRBV7-3; J gene: TRBJ2-3
CDR3 protein: ASSEAGQGAYEQY; clone size: -; CDR3 length: 13; V gene: TRBV2; J gene: TRBJ2-7
CDR3 protein: ASSKGQGGTEAF; clone size: -; CDR3 length: 12; V gene: TRBV5-1; J gene: TRBJ1-1
CDR3 protein: ASSPRDRGEGGYT; clone size: once; CDR3 length: 13; V gene: TRBV7-2; J gene: TRBJ1-2
CDR3 protein: ASGIVQFSGNTIY; clone size: medium-sized; CDR3 length: 13; V gene: TRBV19; J gene: TRBJ1-3
CDR3 protein: ASSQTGNYGYT; clone size: -; CDR3 length: 11; V gene: TRBV6-1; J gene: TRBJ1-2
CDR3 protein: ASSQSARISGNTIY; clone size: -; CDR3 length: 14; V gene: TRBV23-1; J gene: TRBJ1-3
CDR3 protein: ASSLEGHSYEQY; clone size: -; CDR3 length: 12; V gene: TRBV5-1; J gene: TRBJ2-7
CDR3 protein: ASSIASGNNEQF; clone size: -; CDR3 length: 12; V gene: TRBV5-4; J gene: TRBJ2-1
CDR3 protein: ASSPTGTNTEAF; clone size: -; CDR3 length: 12; V gene: TRBV5-1; J gene: TRBJ1-1
CDR3 protein: ASSPGVGVYGYT; clone size: -; CDR3 length: 12; V gene: TRBV6-5; J gene: TRBJ1-2
CDR3 protein: ASSLRGDEAF; clone size: -; CDR3 length: 10; V gene: TRBV11-2; J gene: TRBJ1-1
CDR3 protein: ASSEPTGGFGNQPQH; clone size: -; CDR3 length: 15; V gene: TRBV6-1; J gene: TRBJ1-5
CDR3 protein: ASSLDSDEQY; clone size: -; CDR3 length: 10; V gene: TRBV7-2; J gene: TRBJ2-7
CDR3 protein: ASFPGQGNGNQPQH; clone size: -; CDR3 length: 14; V gene: TRBV19; J gene: TRBJ1-5
CDR3 protein: ASSQDRDTQY; clone size: -; CDR3 length: 10; V gene: TRBV4-3; J gene: TRBJ2-3
CDR3 protein: SATLGEIAKNIQY; clone size: -; CDR3 length: 13; V gene: TRBV29-1; J gene: TRBJ2-4
CDR3 protein: ASSPFESGANVLT; clone size: -; CDR3 length: 13; V gene: TRBV18; J gene: TRBJ2-6
CDR3 protein: ATSRDFTIEAF; clone size: -; CDR3 length: 11; V gene: TRBV15; J gene: TRBJ1-1
CDR3 protein: SVEASGTPNTGELF; clone size: -; CDR3 length: 14; V gene: TRBV29-1; J gene: TRBJ2-2
CDR3 protein: AWGPFLGEQY; clone size: -; CDR3 length: 10; V gene: TRBV30; J gene: TRBJ2-7
CDR3 protein: ASSTQGRQPQH; clone size: -; CDR3 length: 11; V gene: TRBV27; J gene: TRBJ1-5
CDR3 protein: ASSLGGERQF; clone size: -; CDR3 length: 10; V gene: TRBV7-8; J gene: TRBJ2-1
CDR3 protein: ASSKPGRTNTEAF; clone size: -; CDR3 length: 13; V gene: TRBV19; J gene: TRBJ1-1
CDR3 protein: ASSHQGAGFEQY; clone size: -; CDR3 length: 12; V gene: TRBV4-1; J gene: TRBJ2-7
CDR3 protein: ASRPQELRNTEAF; clone size: -; CDR3 length: 13; V gene: TRBV6-1; J gene: TRBJ1-1
CDR3 protein: ASSRDGDTEAF; clone size: -; CDR3 length: 11; V gene: TRBV7-7; J gene: TRBJ1-1
CDR3 protein: ASSNDRGQNGYT; clone size: -; CDR3 length: 12; V gene: TRBV7-2; J gene: TRBJ1-2
CDR3 protein: ASRDGQLMNTEAF; clone size: -; CDR3 length: 13; V gene: TRBV19; J gene: TRBJ1-1
CDR3 protein: ASSLWIQETQY; clone size: -; CDR3 length: 11; V gene: TRBV5-6; J gene: TRBJ2-5
CDR3 protein: ASSQDPDRGSF; clone size: -; CDR3 length: 11; V gene: TRBV4-2; J gene: TRBJ1-1
CDR3 protein: ASSLGPLGSGGAYEQY; clone size: -; CDR3 length: 16; V gene: TRBV7-7; J gene: TRBJ2-7